These 30 T cell receptor beta chains originate from one sample sequenced in a study of T cell changes during pregnancy in multiple sclerosis. Clones were sequenced by immunoSEQ multiplex PCR, and TCRdb holds only the in-frame ones, with some missing. The repertoire has about 93,000 clones, around 94% of them found once; the top ten carry more than 2%. The input for sequencing was peripheral blood, taken after pregnancy. These receptors were obtained from a female donor with multiple sclerosis, enrolled in a pregnancy study.

V gene TRBV7-8 combines with J gene TRBJ2-5, with TRBD2 as a possible D gene (5 bases). The CDR3 consists of 14 residues. The germline V gene encodes CDR1 SGHVS and CDR2 FQNEAQ. Trimming shortened V by 0 bases and J by 5 bases, and 10 bases separated the two germline ends. The CDR3 region has the DNA TGTGCCAGCAGCTTAGCGAGAGGGATCGAGACCCAGTACTTC. It yields the protein CASSLARGIETQYF.

J is TRBJ2-2 and V is TRBV5-4; tentatively, D is TRBD1 (6 bases). This CDR3 region has 15 residues. The germline V gene encodes CDR1 SGHNT and CDR2 YYREEE (reference sequence). V shed 1 base and J shed 4 bases, with 11 bases lying between them. CDR3 nucleotides: TGTGCCAGCAGCTTGCGGGACACAGGCACCGGGGAGCTGTTTTTT. It yields the protein CASSLRDTGTGELFF.

The chain links TRBV6-1 to TRBJ1-1, with D possibly being TRBD1 (5 bases). Trimming took 5 bases from V and 4 from J, leaving 11 bases between them. The CDR3 contains 13 residues. Germline CDR1 MNHNS, CDR2 SASEGT. The CDR3 here is CASSPSGGTEAFF. The CDR3 bases are TGTGCCAGCAGTCCTTCCGGGGGCACTGAAGCTTTCTTT.

V gene TRBV4-1 combines with J gene TRBJ2-3; 14 bases align to TRBD2. The CDR3 runs to 16 residues. CDR1 MGHRA and CDR2 YSYEKL come from the germline V gene. J was trimmed by 4 bases and V by 1 base; bases with no gene match: 1. The chain's CDR3 is CASSQGLAGGPDTQYF. The CDR3 DNA sequence: TGCGCCAGCAGCCAAGGACTAGCGGGGGGGCCAGATACGCAGTATTTT.

This sequence joins TRBV30 and TRBJ1-6; TRBD1 matches at 8 bases. From germline, CDR1 is GTSNPN and CDR2 SVGIG (reference sequence). The CDR3 runs 15 residues. With 5 bases clipped from V and 2 bases from J, the junction kept 5 bases outside the gene matches. The CDR3 DNA follows: TGTGCCTGGGCGGGACAGGTTCCCTATAATTCACCCCTCCACTTT. It yields the protein CAWAGQVPYNSPLHF.

The chain carries TRBV30 and TRBJ2-7; perhaps TRBD2 as D (5 bases). V was trimmed by 0 bases and J by 3 bases, leaving 12 bases between them. This CDR3 has 14 amino acids. CDR1 and CDR2 from the germline V gene are GTSNPN and SVGIG (reference sequence). The CDR3: CAWSVRIGGYEQYF. The CDR3, as DNA: TGTGCCTGGAGTGTACGGATAGGAGGCTACGAGCAGTACTTC.

This clone appeared a single time. CDR3 sequence (DNA): TGCGCCAGCAGTCTGGGACAGGGACTTAACTATGGCTACACCTTC. Encoded protein: CASSLGQGLNYGYTF. The gene calls are TRBV5-1 and TRBJ1-2, with 9 nucleotides matching TRBD1. V dropped 5 bases and J dropped 1; count of bases not matched to a gene: 6. The CDR3 has 15 residues. Germline-derived CDR1 and CDR2 are SGHRS and YFSETQ.

This clone was recorded only once. This chain joins TRBV30 and TRBJ2-7; maybe TRBD2 (5 bases). Germline V CDR1 and CDR2: GTSNPN, SVGIG (reference sequence). Trimming took 0 bases from V and 4 from J, leaving 19 bases between them. CDR3 length: 16 amino acids. Written as DNA, the CDR3 is TGTGCCTGGAGTGTATCGGGATCGGGATTCCTGTACGAGCAGTACTTC. Its translation is CAWSVSGSGFLYEQYF. Full variable domain (rest looked up from reference TRBV30 and TRBJ2-7): SQTIHQWPATLVQPVGSPLSLECTVEGTSNPNLYWYRQAAGRGLQLLFYSVGIGQISSEVPQNLSASRPQDRQFILSSKKLLLSDSGFYLCAWSVSGSGFLYEQYFGPGTRLTVT.

V and J are TRBV6-5 and TRBJ2-7, with 8 bases that match TRBD1. With V trimmed by 6 bases and J by 6 bases, 7 bases remained unmatched. The CDR3 has 13 residues. Germline CDR1 is MNHEY and CDR2 is SVGAGI. DNA of the CDR3: TGTGCCAGCAGCAGACTTACAGGGGGCGAGCAGTACTTC. Encoded protein: CASSRLTGGEQYF.

The chain links TRBV6-5 to TRBJ2-7; D possibly corresponds to TRBD2 (5 bases). The germline V gene encodes CDR1 MNHEY and CDR2 SVGAGI. V lost 3 bases, J lost 5 bases, and 14 bases lay in between. There are 14 residues in the CDR3. The CDR3 loop reads CASSYVGARDEQYF. CDR3 DNA: TGTGCCAGCAGTTATGTGGGAGCTCGGGACGAGCAGTACTTC.

In nucleotides, the CDR3 is TGTGCCAGCAGCTCTGGGACAGGGACTAATTCACCCCTCCACTTT. Its protein product is CASSSGTGTNSPLHF. The rearrangement joins TRBV7-9 to TRBJ1-6; 9 bases line up with TRBD1. Germline lookup yields CDR1 SEHNR and CDR2 FQNEAQ (reference sequence). CDR3 length: 15 amino acids. Trimming at V came to 4 bases and at J to 6 bases, leaving 4 bases not matched to a gene. Full variable domain (missing parts from reference TRBV7-9 and TRBJ1-6): DTGVSQNPRHKITKRGQNVTFRCDPISEHNRLYWYRQTLGQGPEFLTYFQNEAQLEKSRLLSDRFSAERPKGSFSTLEIQRTEQGDSAMYLCASSSGTGTNSPLHFGNGTRLTVT.

The chain couples TRBV11-2 to TRBJ1-5, with D hard to call. CDR3 length equals 13 residues. V lost 0 bases, J lost 5 bases, and 5 bases lay in between. Germline lookup yields CDR1 SGHAT and CDR2 FQNNGV. The CDR3 loop reads CASSLDRDQPQHF. The CDR3 nucleotides are TGTGCCAGCAGCTTAGATCGGGATCAGCCCCAGCATTTT. Supplemented by reference TRBV11-2 and TRBJ1-5, the full variable domain reads EAGVAQSPRYKIIEKRQSVAFWCNPISGHATLYWYQQILGQGPKLLIQFQNNGVVDDSQLPKDRFSAERLKGVDSTLKIQPAKLEDSAVYLCASSLDRDQPQHFGDGTRLSIL.

CDR3 sequence reads: CASSLFQENYGYTF. The DNA for the CDR3 is TGTGCCAGCAGCTTATTTCAAGAGAACTATGGCTACACCTTC. This chain links TRBV7-2 with TRBJ1-2, with D uncertain. Germline V gives CDR1 SGHTA, CDR2 FQGNSA. This CDR3 is built from 14 residues. The ends were cut back, 2 bases at V and 2 bases at J, with 9 bases in the middle.

The chain joins TRBV7-8 to TRBJ2-7; 8 nucleotides line up with TRBD1. The CDR3 loop spans 15 amino acids. V shed 4 bases, J shed 3 bases, and the junction held 8 bases outside the gene matches. Germline CDR1 is SGHVS and CDR2 is FQNEAQ. This CDR3 reads CASSSDSGGVYEQYF. CDR3 DNA: TGTGCCAGCAGCTCAGACTCAGGGGGCGTCTACGAGCAGTACTTC.

The CDR3 DNA sequence: TGTGCCGGGGCAGGGGACAGCGTTATCACTGAAGCTTTCTTT. Translated, it gives CAGAGDSVITEAFF. The rearrangement joins TRBV30 to TRBJ1-1, with 7 bases matching TRBD1. From germline, CDR1 is GTSNPN and CDR2 SVGIG (reference sequence). This CDR3 has 14 residues. The V gene end was trimmed by 8 bases and the J gene end by 4 bases; junction bases not matched to a gene: 13.

The rearrangement uses TRBV7-6 and TRBJ2-1; tentative D call: TRBD2 (5 bases). Germline values: CDR1 SGHVS, CDR2 FNYEAQ. Between the trimmed V and J ends, which lost 2 bases and 8 bases, there was a span of 19 bases. CDR3 length: 16 amino acids. The CDR3 region has the DNA TGTGCCAGCAGCTTAATGGTAGAGGGCCGTTGGGATGAGCAGTTCTTC. It translates to CASSLMVEGRWDEQFF.

This chain uses TRBV29-1 with TRBJ2-7; TRBD1 agrees at 8 bases. The CDR3 has 12 amino acids. CDR1 is SQVTM and CDR2 is ANQGSEA in the germline V gene. Trimming took 4 bases from V and 5 from J; bases not matched to a gene: 4. CDR3 sequence (DNA): TGCAGCGTTGGACAGGGGCGACACGAGCAGTACTTC. Its protein product is CSVGQGRHEQYF.

V and J are TRBV7-8 and TRBJ2-2, with no clear D. This CDR3 has 12 residues. Germline CDR1 is SGHVS and CDR2 is FQNEAQ. Trimming shortened V by 4 bases and J by 8 bases, and 8 bases separated the two germline ends. The DNA for the CDR3 is TGTGCCAGCAGCTCGCTCGGGGGGGAGCTGTTTTTT. This translates into CASSSLGGELFF.

V and J are TRBV30 and TRBJ1-1, with D unclear. In germline, CDR1 is GTSNPN, CDR2 SVGIG (reference sequence). The CDR3 runs to 13 residues. Trimming left V 3 bases short and J 3 bases short, with 11 bases between. In DNA, the CDR3 is TGTGCCTGGAGCTTTGGGCTTGACACTGAAGCTTTCTTT. Its translation is CAWSFGLDTEAFF. Combining the CDR3 with reference TRBV30 and TRBJ1-1 gives the whole variable domain SQTIHQWPATLVQPVGSPLSLECTVEGTSNPNLYWYRQAAGRGLQLLFYSVGIGQISSEVPQNLSASRPQDRQFILSSKKLLLSDSGFYLCAWSFGLDTEAFFGQGTRLTVV.

This rearrangement joins TRBV11-3 to TRBJ2-6, with D perhaps TRBD1 (5 bases). The CDR3 is 15 residues long. Germline V gene data show CDR1 as SGHNT and CDR2 as YENEEA. V was trimmed by 3 bases and J by 2 bases, leaving 8 bases between them. The CDR3 here is CASSFGAAGANVLTF. The CDR3 DNA sequence: TGTGCCAGCAGCTTTGGGGCCGCTGGGGCCAACGTCCTGACTTTC.

This chain uses TRBV11-2 with TRBJ1-1; maybe TRBD1 (5 bases). V was trimmed by 1 base and J by 2 bases, leaving 8 bases between them. The CDR3 totals 14 residues. CDR1 SGHAT and CDR2 FQNNGV come from the germline V gene. DNA for the CDR3: TGTGCCAGCAGCTTAGTTGACAGAAACACTGAAGCTTTCTTT. It codes for CASSLVDRNTEAFF.

This clone was detected only once. The V and J genes are TRBV5-1 and TRBJ2-5; weak D call: TRBD1 (6 bases). The CDR3 has 14 amino acids. Trimming removed 0 bases from V and 5 bases from J, with 11 bases in between. CDR1 is SGHRS and CDR2 is YFSETQ in the germline V gene. DNA for the CDR3: TGCGCCAGCAGCTTGGGGGGGCCCCCGGAGACCCAGTACTTC. Its protein is CASSLGGPPETQYF.

Remarks on this clone: The junction shows a germline mismatch at one end, possibly a read error. V gene TRBV11-1 combines with J gene TRBJ1-2, with TRBD1 matching over 10 bases. This CDR3 has 14 residues. Germline V gene data show CDR1 as SGHAT and CDR2 as FQDESV (reference sequence). The CDR3 DNA is TGTGCCAGCAGCTTAATGGAGCCGGGACAGGGGCCGTCCTTC. It codes for CASSLMEPGQGPSF.

The chain has TRBV9 and TRBJ2-3; D is unclear. CDR1 SGDLS and CDR2 YYNGEE come from the germline V gene. V lost 0 bases, J lost 1 base, and 12 bases lay in between. CDR3 size: 16 residues. In nucleotides, the CDR3 is TGTGCCAGCAGCGTAGCTACGTGGGCCGGCACAGATACGCAGTATTTT. It codes for CASSVATWAGTDTQYF. The complete variable domain, with remaining parts taken from reference TRBV9 and TRBJ2-3, reads DSGVTQTPKHLITATGQRVTLRCSPRSGDLSVYWYQQSLDQGLQFLIQYYNGEERAKGNILERFSAQQFPDLHSELNLSSLELGDSALYFCASSVATWAGTDTQYFGPGTRLTVL.

This clone came up once. The J gene is TRBJ1-6, the V gene TRBV7-3; 8 bases align to TRBD1. The junction had 4 bases not matched to a gene; V was cut back by 2 bases and J by 7 bases. CDR3 length: 15 residues. Germline V gene data show CDR1 as SGHTA and CDR2 as FQGTGA. The DNA of the CDR3 is TGTGCCAGCAGCTTAGGGCAGGGGGCGAATTCACCCCTCCACTTT. As protein: CASSLGQGANSPLHF.

The sample holds one count of this clone. The gene calls are TRBV18 and TRBJ1-6, with D uncertain. The germline V and J ends were trimmed by 3 bases and 9 bases, with 9 bases remaining between them. The CDR3 has 13 residues. Germline CDR1 KGHSH, CDR2 LQKENI. The CDR3 nucleotides read TGTGCCAGCTCACCGCTGGAGAGTTCACCCCTCCACTTT. Protein: CASSPLESSPLHF.

The rearrangement uses TRBV5-1 and TRBJ2-5; D is unresolved. V gave up 0 bases and J gave up 3 bases, with 9 bases separating them. CDR3 length equals 14 residues. The germline V gene encodes CDR1 SGHRS and CDR2 YFSETQ. The CDR3 DNA is TGCGCCAGCAGCTTGGTCACTATAGAAGAGACCCAGTACTTC. As protein: CASSLVTIEETQYF. Filled out from reference TRBV5-1 and TRBJ2-5, the complete variable domain reads KAGVTQTPRYLIKTRGQQVTLSCSPISGHRSVSWYQQTPGQGLQFLFEYFSETQRNKGNFPGRFSGRQFSNSRSEMNVSTLELGDSALYLCASSLVTIEETQYFGPGTRLLVL.

The chain links TRBV2 to TRBJ1-2; no reliable D call. Looked up from germline, CDR1 is SNHLY and CDR2 is FYNNEI. The CDR3 totals 14 residues. V was trimmed by 6 bases and J by 6 bases, leaving 17 bases between them. CDR3: CASSYRSSWDGYTF. In nucleotides, the CDR3 is TGTGCCAGCAGCTACAGATCTAGCTGGGATGGCTACACCTTC.

This clone was seen a handful of times. The same CDR3 can be traced to other DNA sequences in this sample. The chain couples TRBV27 to TRBJ1-2; no clear D gene. V dropped 0 bases and J dropped 2 bases, with 7 bases sitting between them. Germline CDR1 MNHEY, CDR2 SMNVEV (reference sequence). The CDR3 is made up of 14 amino acids. The CDR3 DNA reads TGTGCCAGCAGTTTATCGGCAGGCAACTATGGCTACACCTTC. It codes for CASSLSAGNYGYTF.

The V call is TRBV30, the J call TRBJ2-3; 9 bases fit TRBD1. V lost 1 base, J lost 2 bases, and 10 bases stayed unmatched. CDR3 length equals 17 residues. Germline CDR1 GTSNPN, CDR2 SVGIG (reference sequence). The CDR3 coding sequence is TGTGCCTGGAGTGCACCTCCCGGGACAGGGAACACAGATACGCAGTATTTT. Its translation is CAWSAPPGTGNTDTQYF. The full variable domain, rest sourced from reference TRBV30 and TRBJ2-3, is SQTIHQWPATLVQPVGSPLSLECTVEGTSNPNLYWYRQAAGRGLQLLFYSVGIGQISSEVPQNLSASRPQDRQFILSSKKLLLSDSGFYLCAWSAPPGTGNTDTQYFGPGTRLTVL.